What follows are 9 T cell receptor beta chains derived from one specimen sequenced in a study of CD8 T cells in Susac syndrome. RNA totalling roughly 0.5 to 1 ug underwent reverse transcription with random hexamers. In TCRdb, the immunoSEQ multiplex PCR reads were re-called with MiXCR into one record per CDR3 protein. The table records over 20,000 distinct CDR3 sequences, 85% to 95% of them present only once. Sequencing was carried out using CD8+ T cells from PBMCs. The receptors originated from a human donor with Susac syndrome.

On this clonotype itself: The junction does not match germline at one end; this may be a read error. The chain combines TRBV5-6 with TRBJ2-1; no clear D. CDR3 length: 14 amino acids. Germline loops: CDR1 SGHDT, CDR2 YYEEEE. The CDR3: CASSSTGSYNEQFF. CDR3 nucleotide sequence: TGTGCCAGCAGCTCAACCGGTTCCTATAATGAGCAGTTCTTC. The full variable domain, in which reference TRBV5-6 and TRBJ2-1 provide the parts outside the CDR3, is DAGVTQSPTHLIKTRGQQVTLRCSPKSGHDTVSWYQQALGQGPQFIFQYYEEEERQRGNFPDRFSGHQFPNYSSELNVNALLLGDSALYLCASSSTGSYNEQFFGPGTRLTVL.

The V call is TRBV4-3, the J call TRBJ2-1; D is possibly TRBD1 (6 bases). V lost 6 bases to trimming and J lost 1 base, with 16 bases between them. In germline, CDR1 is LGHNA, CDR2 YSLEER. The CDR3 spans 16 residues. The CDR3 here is CASRDTGTQSYNEQFF. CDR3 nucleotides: TGCGCCAGCAGGGATACCGGGACACAATCCTACAATGAGCAGTTCTTC.

Here the CDR3 DNA reads TGTGCCAGCGCCCGGGACCCCTACAATGAGCAGTTCTTC. Translating gives CASARDPYNEQFF. V is TRBV7-3 and J is TRBJ2-1, with D perhaps being TRBD1 or TRBD2 (5 bases each). This CDR3 contains 13 residues. CDR1 is SGHTA, CDR2 FQGTGA, per germline. V was shortened by 8 bases and J by 2 bases, with 10 bases between the two germline ends. Using reference TRBV7-3 and TRBJ2-1 for the parts outside the CDR3, the full variable domain is GAGVSQTPSNKVTEKGKYVELRCDPISGHTALYWYRQSLGQGPEFLIYFQGTGAADDSGLPNDRFFAVRPEGSVSTLKIQRTERGDSAVYLCASARDPYNEQFFGPGTRLTVL.

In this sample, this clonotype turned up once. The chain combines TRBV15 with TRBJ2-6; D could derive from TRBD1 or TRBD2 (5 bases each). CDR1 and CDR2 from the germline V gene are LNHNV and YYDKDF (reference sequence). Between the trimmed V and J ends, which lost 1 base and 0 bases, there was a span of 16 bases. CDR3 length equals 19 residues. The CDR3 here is CATSRGGVRVYSGANVLTF. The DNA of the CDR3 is TGTGCCACCAGCAGAGGGGGAGTCAGGGTGTACTCTGGGGCCAACGTCCTGACTTTC.

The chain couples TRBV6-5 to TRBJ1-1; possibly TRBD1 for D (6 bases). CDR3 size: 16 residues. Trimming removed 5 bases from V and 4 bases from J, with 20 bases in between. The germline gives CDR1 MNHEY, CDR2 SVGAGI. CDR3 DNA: TGTGCCAGCAGTATACATCCCAGGGGAGGCGGCACTGAAGCTTTCTTT. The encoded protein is CASSIHPRGGGTEAFF.

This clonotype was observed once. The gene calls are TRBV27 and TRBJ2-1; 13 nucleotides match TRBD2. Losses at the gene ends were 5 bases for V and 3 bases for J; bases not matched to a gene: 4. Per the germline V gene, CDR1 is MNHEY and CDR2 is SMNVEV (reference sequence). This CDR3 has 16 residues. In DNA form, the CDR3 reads TGTGCCAGCAGTCTGACTAGCGGGGGGATCTACAATGAGCAGTTCTTC. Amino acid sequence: CASSLTSGGIYNEQFF.

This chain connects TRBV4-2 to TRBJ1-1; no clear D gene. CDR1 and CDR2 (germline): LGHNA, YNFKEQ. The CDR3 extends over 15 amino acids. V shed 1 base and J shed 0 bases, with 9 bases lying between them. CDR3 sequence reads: CASSQVRVLNTEAFF. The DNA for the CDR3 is TGTGCCAGCAGCCAAGTTAGGGTGCTGAACACTGAAGCTTTCTTT.

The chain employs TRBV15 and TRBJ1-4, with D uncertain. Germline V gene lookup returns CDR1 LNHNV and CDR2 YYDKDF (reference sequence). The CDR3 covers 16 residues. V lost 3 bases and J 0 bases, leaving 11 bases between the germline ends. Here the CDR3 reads CATSSSSVATNEKLFF. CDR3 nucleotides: TGTGCCACCAGCAGTTCCTCAGTTGCAACTAATGAAAAACTGTTTTTT.

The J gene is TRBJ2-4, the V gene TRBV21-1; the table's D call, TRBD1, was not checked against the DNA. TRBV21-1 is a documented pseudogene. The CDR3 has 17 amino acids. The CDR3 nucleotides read TGTGCCAGCAGCATACACCCGGTCGACAGGGCCAAAAACATTCAGTACTTC. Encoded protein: CASSIHPVDRAKNIQYF.